Listed here are 29 T cell receptor beta chains from one sample, sequenced in a study of neurological immune-mediated disorders. TCRdb re-called the 5' RACE reads through MiXCR, storing one row per CDR3 protein. Found here are tens of thousands of distinct CDR3 sequences, around 4.8% of them singletons; the top ten hold around 9.7%. The specimen sequenced was CD4+ T cells from blood. The receptors were gathered from a man aged 18 to 29 in good health.

This clonotype has at least ten counts. This chain links TRBV5-1 with TRBJ2-7; D unclear. V was shortened by 0 bases and J by 9 bases, with 13 bases between the two germline ends. Germline assignment: CDR1 SGHRS and CDR2 YFSETQ. The CDR3 extends over 13 amino acids. CDR3 bases: TGCGCCAGCAGCTTGGATTTTGCTGGCGGGCAGTACTTC. Amino acids: CASSLDFAGGQYF.

By share, this clonotype ranks as medium-sized. V and J are TRBV7-2 and TRBJ1-2, with D unresolved. Trimming removed 2 bases at V and 7 bases at J, with 14 bases between. The V gene's germline CDR1 is SGHTA and CDR2 FQGNSA. The length of the CDR3 is 14 residues. The CDR3: CASSLYIVGLGYTF. The CDR3 coding sequence is TGTGCCAGCAGCTTATATATCGTTGGGCTTGGCTACACCTTC.

At least ten counts were recorded for this clonotype. CDR3 DNA sequence: TGTGCCAGCCGTGGGACAGGGGAGGCTTCACCCCTCCACTTT. It yields the protein CASRGTGEASPLHF. J is TRBJ1-6 and V is TRBV2; 10 positions match TRBD1. Germline V gives CDR1 SNHLY, CDR2 FYNNEI. J gave up 9 bases and V 8 bases, and 7 bases lay outside the gene matches. The CDR3 has 14 residues.

This clonotype came up many times. This sequence joins TRBV5-1 and TRBJ1-1; TRBD1 matches at 8 bases. The CDR3 has 14 residues. V trimming: 4 bases; J trimming: 4 bases; junction bases outside the gene matches: 6. CDR1 and CDR2 from the germline V gene are SGHRS and YFSETQ. Written as DNA, the CDR3 is TGCGCCAGCAGCGTGACGACAGGGGCCACTGAAGCTTTCTTT. It is translated as CASSVTTGATEAFF.

This clonotype was seen repeatedly, ten times or more. The CDR3 bases are TGCGCCAGCAGCGGGAATTATGGCTACACCTTC. Encoded protein: CASSGNYGYTF. The chain recombines TRBV10-2 with TRBJ1-2, with unresolved D. The ends were cut back, 6 bases at V and 5 bases at J, with 7 bases in the middle. The germline V gene has CDR1 WSHSY and CDR2 SAAADI. This CDR3 has 11 amino acids.

The V gene is TRBV20-1, the J gene TRBJ1-1; D ambiguous. The germline CDR1 and CDR2 sequences are DFQATT and SNEGSKA (reference sequence). The V and J ends lost 0 bases and 7 bases respectively, with 18 bases between them. CDR3 length: 15 amino acids. Written as DNA, the CDR3 is TGCAGTGCTAGAGATGAGGAGGGAGTGGAGGGTGAAGCTTTCTTT. This sequence encodes CSARDEEGVEGEAFF.

The table lists this clonotype with many counts. The gene calls are TRBV30 and TRBJ2-7; possibly TRBD2 for D (5 bases). V lost 4 bases to trimming and J lost 5 bases, with 30 bases between them. In germline, CDR1 is GTSNPN, CDR2 SVGIG (reference sequence). The CDR3 extends over 18 amino acids. CDR3 residues: CAWTSGATWEQTEDEQYF. CDR3 bases: TGTGCCTGGACCTCCGGAGCTACATGGGAGCAGACCGAGGACGAGCAGTACTTC.

In this sample, this clonotype turned up many times. V gene TRBV5-1 combines with J gene TRBJ1-4; D remains ambiguous. Germline V gives CDR1 SGHRS, CDR2 YFSETQ. V was clipped by 1 base and J by 5 bases, with 12 bases between them. This CDR3 is built from 15 residues. The CDR3 coding sequence is TGCGCCAGCAGCTTGACTCTTAAGAGGAATGAAAAACTGTTTTTT. Translating it yields CASSLTLKRNEKLFF.

This clonotype was observed at least ten times. The rearrangement joins TRBV18 to TRBJ1-1; weak D call: TRBD1 (6 bases). This CDR3 is built from 13 residues. Germline V gives CDR1 KGHSH, CDR2 LQKENI. V shed 5 bases and J shed 5 bases, with 12 bases lying between them. CDR3 bases: TGTGCCAGCTCAACAGGGACGGAGACTGAAGCTTTCTTT. Protein product: CASSTGTETEAFF.

This clonotype was seen repeatedly, ten times or more. The CDR3: CASSLAALGELFF. DNA of the CDR3: TGTGCCAGCAGCTTAGCGGCACTCGGGGAGCTGTTTTTT. The V gene is TRBV7-9, the J gene TRBJ2-2, with unresolved D. CDR3 length: 13 amino acids. Per germline, CDR1 SEHNR and CDR2 FQNEAQ (reference sequence). The germline V and J ends were trimmed by 0 bases and 7 bases, with 6 bases remaining between them. Combining the CDR3 with reference TRBV7-9 and TRBJ2-2 gives the whole variable domain DTGVSQNPRHKITKRGQNVTFRCDPISEHNRLYWYRQTLGQGPEFLTYFQNEAQLEKSRLLSDRFSAERPKGSFSTLEIQRTEQGDSAMYLCASSLAALGELFFGEGSRLTVL.

The sample holds many counts of this clonotype. The rearrangement uses TRBV6-2 or TRBV6-3 and TRBJ1-5, with 8 bases matching TRBD1. CDR1 and CDR2 from the germline V gene are MNHEY and SVGEGT. J was trimmed by 7 bases and V by 6 bases; bases with no gene match: 8. This CDR3 comprises 14 residues. The CDR3 DNA reads as TGTGCCAGCAGATCAGGGGGCAATTACCAGCCCCAGCATTTT. Protein: CASRSGGNYQPQHF.

This clonotype was detected ten times or more. V gene TRBV29-1 combines with J gene TRBJ2-7; D might be TRBD2 (5 bases). This CDR3 has 14 amino acids. Per germline, CDR1 SQVTM and CDR2 ANQGSEA. Trimming shortened V by 7 bases and J by 7 bases, and 23 bases separated the two germline ends. This CDR3 reads CSAVASPDSGEQYF. CDR3 bases: TGCAGCGCCGTTGCCTCCCCGGATTCGGGGGAGCAGTACTTC.

The gene calls are TRBV24-1 and TRBJ2-1, with unresolved D. Germline assignment: CDR1 KGHDR and CDR2 SFDVKD. V was shortened by 4 bases and J by 3 bases, with 6 bases between the two germline ends. The CDR3 has 13 amino acids. CDR3: CATSEAYYNEQFF. The CDR3 region has the DNA TGTGCCACCAGTGAGGCTTACTACAATGAGCAGTTCTTC.

This clonotype came up many times. V gene TRBV6-1 combines with J gene TRBJ1-5; TRBD1 aligns across 7 bases. Germline CDR1 is MNHNS and CDR2 is SASEGT. The CDR3 is made up of 15 amino acids. V dropped 2 bases and J dropped 7; count of bases not matched to a gene: 8. The CDR3 loop reads CASSESRDRGQPQHF. In DNA, the CDR3 is TGTGCCAGCAGTGAAAGCCGGGACAGAGGGCAGCCCCAGCATTTT.

This clonotype was detected many times. The J gene is TRBJ2-5, the V gene TRBV7-8, with a weak D call TRBD1 (6 bases). The CDR3 covers 13 residues. Trimming shortened V by 5 bases and J by 2 bases, and 9 bases separated the two germline ends. Germline CDR1 is SGHVS and CDR2 is FQNEAQ. CDR3 loop: CASSPDRQETQYF. DNA of the CDR3: TGTGCCAGCAGCCCGGACAGACAAGAGACCCAGTACTTC.

There are many counts of this clonotype. The gene calls are TRBV15 and TRBJ2-1; no definite D call. This CDR3 comprises 13 residues. Germline V gene sequence: CDR1 LNHNV, CDR2 YYDKDF (reference sequence). V dropped 0 bases and J dropped 8 bases, with 8 bases sitting between them. The CDR3 loop is CATSRDFTDEQFF. CDR3 bases: TGTGCCACCAGCAGAGATTTCACTGATGAGCAGTTCTTC.

This clonotype was seen many times. The J gene is TRBJ1-5, the V gene TRBV7-2; D remains unclear. The CDR3 is 14 residues long. Trimming removed 5 bases from V and 1 base from J, with 9 bases in between. CDR1 and CDR2 from the germline V gene are SGHTA and FQGNSA. CDR3 bases: TGTGCCAGCAGCCTAAAAACAAGCAATCAGCCCCAGCATTTT. Its translation is CASSLKTSNQPQHF.

In this sample, this clonotype turned up many times. The chain joins TRBV6-2 or TRBV6-3 to TRBJ2-5; tentative D call: TRBD2 (7 bases). Germline CDR1 and CDR2: MNHEY and SVGEGT. V was shortened by 8 bases and J by 2 bases, with 15 bases between the two germline ends. There are 14 residues in the CDR3. CDR3 region: CASAGGGAQETQYF. The DNA of the CDR3 is TGTGCCAGCGCTGGTGGGGGGGCGCAAGAGACCCAGTACTTC.

This clonotype was seen at least ten times. The chain links TRBV7-3 to TRBJ2-3; 8 nucleotides agree with TRBD2. The V gene end was trimmed by 2 bases and the J gene end by 1 base; junction bases not matched to a gene: 2. Germline lookup yields CDR1 SGHTA and CDR2 FQGTGA. This CDR3 comprises 15 residues. The CDR3 DNA reads as TGTGCCAGCAGCTTATTTAGCGGGGGCACAGATACGCAGTATTTT. Translating gives CASSLFSGGTDTQYF.

This clonotype was counted ten times or more. This chain joins TRBV20-1 and TRBJ2-5, with 8 bases matching TRBD1. This CDR3 contains 17 residues. V lost 2 bases, J lost 2 bases, and 13 bases stayed unmatched. Germline V gene lookup returns CDR1 DFQATT and CDR2 SNEGSKA (reference sequence). The DNA of the CDR3 is TGCAGTGCTAGACGCCTTCCGAAGGGACAGGCACAAGAGACCCAGTACTTC. It is translated as CSARRLPKGQAQETQYF.

This clonotype was detected many times. This rearrangement joins TRBV2 to TRBJ1-3, with D unclear. CDR1 is SNHLY, CDR2 FYNNEI, per germline. The CDR3 totals 12 residues. V gave up 4 bases and J gave up 7 bases, with 8 bases separating them. The CDR3 here is CASSVEENTIYF. The DNA for the CDR3 is TGTGCCAGCAGTGTCGAGGAGAACACCATATATTTT.

This clonotype was observed many times. The chain recombines TRBV5-5 with TRBJ2-2; no firm D call. Germline loops: CDR1 SGHKS, CDR2 YYEKEE (reference sequence). Trimming cost V 1 base and J 6 bases, with 16 bases left between them. CDR3 size: 16 residues. Here the CDR3 DNA reads TGTGCCAGCAGCTTGTCGATCCCACCCTGGTCCGGGGAGCTGTTTTTT. Translating gives CASSLSIPPWSGELFF. Looking up the rest from reference TRBV5-5 and TRBJ2-2 gives the full variable domain: DAGVTQSPTHLIKTRGQQVTLRCSPISGHKSVSWYQQVLGQGPQFIFQYYEKEERGRGNFPDRFSARQFPNYSSELNVNALLLGDSALYLCASSLSIPPWSGELFFGEGSRLTVL.

There are many counts of this clonotype. The chain uses TRBV20-1 and TRBJ1-1; a possible D gene is TRBD1 (5 bases). Trimming stripped 3 bases from V and 8 bases from J, with 13 bases between. Germline CDR1 DFQATT, CDR2 SNEGSKA (reference sequence). The CDR3 spans 12 residues. This chain's CDR3 is CSASRLGREAFF. Here the CDR3 DNA reads TGCAGTGCTAGCCGATTGGGACGGGAAGCTTTCTTT.

Many counts were recorded for this clonotype. The chain combines TRBV29-1 with TRBJ2-1; 9 nucleotides align to TRBD2. Germline V gene sequence: CDR1 SQVTM, CDR2 ANQGSEA. V gave up 2 bases and J gave up 9 bases; unmatched junction bases: 8. The CDR3 totals 14 residues. The CDR3 DNA follows: TGCAGCGTTGAAAGGTTAGCGGGGGAATTTGAGCAGTTCTTC. Its protein is CSVERLAGEFEQFF.

This clonotype was seen ten or more times. The rearrangement links TRBV5-1 to TRBJ2-5; maybe TRBD2 (6 bases). The germline V gene encodes CDR1 SGHRS and CDR2 YFSETQ. The V end was cut by 4 bases, the J end by 1 base, with 11 bases between. This CDR3 region has 14 residues. CDR3 region: CASSRDGGQETQYF. The CDR3 DNA reads TGCGCCAGCAGCAGGGACGGGGGCCAAGAGACCCAGTACTTC.

This clonotype was recorded at least ten times. The chain couples TRBV18 to TRBJ1-1; 11 nucleotides agree with TRBD1. This CDR3 comprises 18 residues. The V gene end was trimmed by 3 bases and the J gene end by 1 base; junction bases not matched to a gene: 10. Per germline, CDR1 KGHSH and CDR2 LQKENI. The DNA of the CDR3 is TGTGCCAGCTCACCCGGACAGGGGGCCGGGCTAGGGAACACTGAAGCTTTCTTT. Encoded protein: CASSPGQGAGLGNTEAFF.

This clonotype was observed at least ten times. This chain links TRBV3-1 with TRBJ2-7; a possible D gene is TRBD1 (5 bases). CDR1 and CDR2 (germline): LGHDT, YNNKEL (reference sequence). The V gene lost 0 bases and the J gene lost 0 bases, with 15 bases spanning the gap. The CDR3 is made up of 17 amino acids. The CDR3 spells CASSQDLDTHSSYEQYF. CDR3 in DNA: TGTGCCAGCAGCCAAGATCTGGACACGCACAGCTCCTACGAGCAGTACTTC.

This clonotype was counted at least ten times. V gene TRBV20-1 combines with J gene TRBJ1-3, with TRBD1 matching over 8 bases. Germline CDR1 reads DFQATT; CDR2 reads SNEGSKA (reference sequence). The CDR3 sequence is 14 residues long. J was trimmed by 2 bases and V by 6 bases; bases with no gene match: 6. The CDR3 sequence is CSAWTGQAGNTIYF. Here the CDR3 DNA reads TGCAGTGCCTGGACAGGGCAGGCTGGAAACACCATATATTTT.

This clonotype has ten or more counts. The V call is TRBV20-1, the J call TRBJ1-3; 8 bases are shared with TRBD1. J lost 4 bases, V lost 7 bases, and 6 bases had no gene match. Germline-derived CDR1 and CDR2 are DFQATT and SNEGSKA (reference sequence). The CDR3 spans 13 residues. CDR3 nucleotides: TGCAGTGTGACAGGACAGGGAGGAAACACCATATATTTT. Translation: CSVTGQGGNTIYF.